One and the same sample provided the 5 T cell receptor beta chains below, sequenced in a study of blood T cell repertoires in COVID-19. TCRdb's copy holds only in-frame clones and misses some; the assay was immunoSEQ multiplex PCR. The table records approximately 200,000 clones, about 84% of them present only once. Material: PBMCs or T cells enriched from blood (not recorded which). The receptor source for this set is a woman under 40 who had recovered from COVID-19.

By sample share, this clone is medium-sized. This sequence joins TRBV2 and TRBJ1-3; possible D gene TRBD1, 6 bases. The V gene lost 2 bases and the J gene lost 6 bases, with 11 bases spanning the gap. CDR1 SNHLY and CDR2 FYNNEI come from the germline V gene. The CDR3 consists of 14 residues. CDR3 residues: CASSESDSINTIYF. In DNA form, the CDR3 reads TGTGCCAGCAGTGAATCGGACAGTATAAACACCATATATTTT.

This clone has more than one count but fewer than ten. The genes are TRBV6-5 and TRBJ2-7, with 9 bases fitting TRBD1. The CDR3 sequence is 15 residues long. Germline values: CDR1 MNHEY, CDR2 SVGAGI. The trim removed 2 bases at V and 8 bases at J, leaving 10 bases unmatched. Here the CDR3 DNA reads TGTGCCAGCAGTTACGATAGGGGACAGGGTGTTCAGCAGTACTTC. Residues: CASSYDRGQGVQQYF.

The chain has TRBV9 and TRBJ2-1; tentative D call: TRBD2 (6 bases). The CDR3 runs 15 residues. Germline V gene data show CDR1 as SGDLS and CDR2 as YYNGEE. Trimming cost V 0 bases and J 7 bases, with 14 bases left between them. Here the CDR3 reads CASSVEGSGVNEQFF. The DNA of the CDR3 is TGTGCCAGCAGCGTAGAAGGGTCGGGGGTTAATGAGCAGTTCTTC.

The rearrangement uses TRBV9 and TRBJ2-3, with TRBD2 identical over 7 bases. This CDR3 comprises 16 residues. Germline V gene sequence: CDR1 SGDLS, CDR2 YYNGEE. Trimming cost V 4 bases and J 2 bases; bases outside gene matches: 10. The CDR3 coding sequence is TGTGCCAGCAGCCCAGTGTCGGGAGGAAACACAGATACGCAGTATTTT. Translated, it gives CASSPVSGGNTDTQYF.

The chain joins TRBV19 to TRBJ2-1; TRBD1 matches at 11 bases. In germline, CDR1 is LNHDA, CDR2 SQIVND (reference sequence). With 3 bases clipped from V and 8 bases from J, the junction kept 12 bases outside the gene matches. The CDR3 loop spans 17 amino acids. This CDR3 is CASSIPPGTGGKHEQFF. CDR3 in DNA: TGTGCCAGTAGTATCCCCCCCGGGACAGGGGGAAAGCATGAGCAGTTCTTC. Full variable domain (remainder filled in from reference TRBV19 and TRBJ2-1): DGGITQSPKYLFRKEGQNVTLSCEQNLNHDAMYWYRQDPGQGLRLIYYSQIVNDFQKGDIAEGYSVSREKKESFPLTVTSAQKNPTAFYLCASSIPPGTGGKHEQFFGPGTRLTVL.